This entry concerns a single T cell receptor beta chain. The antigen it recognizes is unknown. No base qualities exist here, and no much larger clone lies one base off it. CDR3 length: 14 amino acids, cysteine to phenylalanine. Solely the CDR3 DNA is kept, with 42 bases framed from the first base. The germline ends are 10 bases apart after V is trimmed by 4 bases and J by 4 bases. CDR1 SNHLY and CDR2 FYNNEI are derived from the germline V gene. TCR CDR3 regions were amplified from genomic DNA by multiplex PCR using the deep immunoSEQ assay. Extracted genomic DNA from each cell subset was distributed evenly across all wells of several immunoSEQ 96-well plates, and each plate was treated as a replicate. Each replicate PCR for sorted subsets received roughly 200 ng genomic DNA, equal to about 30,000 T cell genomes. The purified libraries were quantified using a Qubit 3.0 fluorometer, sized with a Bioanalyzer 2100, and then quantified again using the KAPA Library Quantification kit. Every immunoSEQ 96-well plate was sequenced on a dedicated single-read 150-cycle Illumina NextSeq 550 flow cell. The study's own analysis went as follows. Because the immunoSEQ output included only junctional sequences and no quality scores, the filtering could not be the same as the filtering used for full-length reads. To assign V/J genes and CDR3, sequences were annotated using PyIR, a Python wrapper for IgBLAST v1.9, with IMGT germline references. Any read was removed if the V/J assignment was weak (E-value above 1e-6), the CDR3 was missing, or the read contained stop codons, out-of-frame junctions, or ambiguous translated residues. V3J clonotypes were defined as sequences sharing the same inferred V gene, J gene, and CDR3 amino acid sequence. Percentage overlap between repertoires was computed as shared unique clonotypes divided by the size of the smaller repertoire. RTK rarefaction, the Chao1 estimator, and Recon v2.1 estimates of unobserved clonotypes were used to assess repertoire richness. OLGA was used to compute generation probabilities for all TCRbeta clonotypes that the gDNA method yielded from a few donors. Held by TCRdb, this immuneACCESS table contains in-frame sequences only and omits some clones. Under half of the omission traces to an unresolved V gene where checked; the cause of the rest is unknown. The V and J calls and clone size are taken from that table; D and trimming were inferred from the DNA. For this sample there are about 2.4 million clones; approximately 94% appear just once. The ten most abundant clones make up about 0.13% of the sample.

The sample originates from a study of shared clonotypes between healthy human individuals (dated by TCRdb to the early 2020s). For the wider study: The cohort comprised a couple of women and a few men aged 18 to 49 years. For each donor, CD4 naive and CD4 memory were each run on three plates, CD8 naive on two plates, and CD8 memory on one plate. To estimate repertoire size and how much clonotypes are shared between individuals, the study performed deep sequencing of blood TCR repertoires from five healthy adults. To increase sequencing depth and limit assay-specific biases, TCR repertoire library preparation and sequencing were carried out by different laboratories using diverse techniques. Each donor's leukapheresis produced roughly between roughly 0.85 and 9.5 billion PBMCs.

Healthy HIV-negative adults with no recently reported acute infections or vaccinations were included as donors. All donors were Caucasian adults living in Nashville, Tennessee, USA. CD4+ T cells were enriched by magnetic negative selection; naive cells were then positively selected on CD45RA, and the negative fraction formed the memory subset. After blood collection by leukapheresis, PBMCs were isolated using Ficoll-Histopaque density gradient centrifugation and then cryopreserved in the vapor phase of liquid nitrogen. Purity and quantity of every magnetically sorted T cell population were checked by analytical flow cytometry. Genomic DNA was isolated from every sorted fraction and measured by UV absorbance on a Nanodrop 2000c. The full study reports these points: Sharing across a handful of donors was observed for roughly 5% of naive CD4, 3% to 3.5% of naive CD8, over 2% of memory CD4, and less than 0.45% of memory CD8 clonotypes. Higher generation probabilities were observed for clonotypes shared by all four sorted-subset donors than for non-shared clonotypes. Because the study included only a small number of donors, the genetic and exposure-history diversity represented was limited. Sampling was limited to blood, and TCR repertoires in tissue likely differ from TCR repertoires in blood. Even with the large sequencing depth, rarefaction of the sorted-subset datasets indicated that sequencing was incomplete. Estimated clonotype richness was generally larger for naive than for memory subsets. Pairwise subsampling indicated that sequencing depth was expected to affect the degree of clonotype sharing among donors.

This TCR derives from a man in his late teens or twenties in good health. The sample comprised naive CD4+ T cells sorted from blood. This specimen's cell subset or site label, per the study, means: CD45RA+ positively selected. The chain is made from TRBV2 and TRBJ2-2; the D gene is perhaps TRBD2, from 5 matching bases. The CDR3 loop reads CASSGRLGTGELFF. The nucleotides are TGTGCCAGCAGTGGGAGGCTGGGCACCGGGGAGCTGTTTTTT.